This T cell receptor (beta chain) was sequenced in a study of early T cells in non-severe SARS-CoV-2 infection. At the level of the study: Bulk RNA taken from unsorted whole blood was sequenced, leaving chains unpaired. Study-wide points: Anti-spike CD8 specificities were favored by VDJdb matching, whose results missed private and CD4 specificities.

Trimming removed 1 base from V and 2 bases from J; junction bases left unmatched: 5. The CDR3 has 17 amino acids. Per germline, CDR1 KGHSH and CDR2 LQKENI. This clonotype has ten or more counts. The antigen remains unidentified. Unique molecular identifiers were added to individual cDNA molecules. MiXCR, applied by TCRdb to the 5' RACE reads, yields one record per CDR3 protein. The sample has roughly 26,000 distinct CDR3 sequences, approximately 4.1% seen once; the top ten hold 5% to 8%. Input material: whole blood. This chain joins TRBV18 and TRBJ2-3; the match to TRBD2 covers 11 bases. This receptor was taken from an adult who was a healthcare worker with PCR-confirmed SARS-CoV-2 infection or an uninfected control (not recorded which). The CDR3 here is CASSPLTGLAVTDTQYF. The CDR3 DNA is TGTGCCAGCTCACCACTTACGGGACTAGCGGTCACAGATACGCAGTATTTT.